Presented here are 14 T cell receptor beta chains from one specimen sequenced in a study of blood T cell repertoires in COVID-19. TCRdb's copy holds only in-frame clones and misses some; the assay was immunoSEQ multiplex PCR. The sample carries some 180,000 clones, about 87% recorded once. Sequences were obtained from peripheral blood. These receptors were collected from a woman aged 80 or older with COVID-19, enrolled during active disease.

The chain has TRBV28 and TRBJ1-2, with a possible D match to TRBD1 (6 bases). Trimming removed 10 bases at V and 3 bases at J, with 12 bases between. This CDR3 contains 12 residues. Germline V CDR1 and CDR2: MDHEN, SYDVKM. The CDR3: CATTRGDYGYTF. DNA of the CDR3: TGTGCCACCACCAGGGGCGACTATGGCTACACCTTC.

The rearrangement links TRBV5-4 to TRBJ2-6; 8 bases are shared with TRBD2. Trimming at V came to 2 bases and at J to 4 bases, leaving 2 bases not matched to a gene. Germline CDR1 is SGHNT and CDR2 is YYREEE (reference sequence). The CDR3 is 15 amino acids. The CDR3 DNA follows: TGTGCCAGCAGCTTCGGGGGGGCAGGGGCCAACGTCCTGACTTTC. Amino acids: CASSFGGAGANVLTF.

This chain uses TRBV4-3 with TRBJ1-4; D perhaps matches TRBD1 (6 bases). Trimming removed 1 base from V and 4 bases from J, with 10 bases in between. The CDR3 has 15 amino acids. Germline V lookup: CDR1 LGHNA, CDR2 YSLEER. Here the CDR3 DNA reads TGCGCCAGCAGCCAAGTCCGGACAGTTAATGAAAAACTGTTTTTT. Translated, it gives CASSQVRTVNEKLFF.

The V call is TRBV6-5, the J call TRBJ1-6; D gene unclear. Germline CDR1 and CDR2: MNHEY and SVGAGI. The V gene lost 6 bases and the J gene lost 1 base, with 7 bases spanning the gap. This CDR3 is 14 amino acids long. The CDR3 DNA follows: TGTGCCAGCAGGTCCGTTTCCTATAATTCACCCCTCCACTTT. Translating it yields CASRSVSYNSPLHF.

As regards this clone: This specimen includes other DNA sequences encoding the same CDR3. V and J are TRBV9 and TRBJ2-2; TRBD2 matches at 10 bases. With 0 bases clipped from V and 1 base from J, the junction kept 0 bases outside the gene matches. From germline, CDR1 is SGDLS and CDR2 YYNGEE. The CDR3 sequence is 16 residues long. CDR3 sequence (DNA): TGTGCCAGCAGCGTAGGGACTAGCGGGAACACCGGGGAGCTGTTTTTT. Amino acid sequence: CASSVGTSGNTGELFF.

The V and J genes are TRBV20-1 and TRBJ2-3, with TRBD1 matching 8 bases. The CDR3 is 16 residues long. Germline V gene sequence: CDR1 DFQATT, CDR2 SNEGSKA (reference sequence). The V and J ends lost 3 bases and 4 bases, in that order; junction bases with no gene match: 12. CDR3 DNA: TGCAGTGCTAGTACGTCGAACAGGGGGAGAGCAGATACGCAGTATTTT. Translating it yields CSASTSNRGRADTQYF.

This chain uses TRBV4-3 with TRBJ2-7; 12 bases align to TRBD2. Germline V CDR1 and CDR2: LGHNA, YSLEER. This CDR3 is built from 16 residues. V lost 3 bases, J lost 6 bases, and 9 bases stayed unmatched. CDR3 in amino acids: CASSQDHRLAGAEQYF. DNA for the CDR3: TGCGCCAGCAGCCAGGACCACAGACTAGCGGGAGCCGAGCAGTACTTC.

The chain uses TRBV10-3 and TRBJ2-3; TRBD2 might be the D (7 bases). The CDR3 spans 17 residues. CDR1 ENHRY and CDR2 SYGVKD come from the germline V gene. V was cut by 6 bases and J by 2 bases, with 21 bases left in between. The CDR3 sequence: CAISPGGGSGSTDTQYF. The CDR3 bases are TGTGCCATCAGCCCCGGAGGGGGTAGCGGGTCCACAGATACGCAGTATTTT.

The CDR3 DNA follows: TGTGCCAGCAGTTCGGGACTGTTCCAAGAGACCCAGTACTTC. Protein: CASSSGLFQETQYF. The rearrangement joins TRBV28 to TRBJ2-5, with a tentative D call TRBD2 (6 bases). Deletions cut 4 bases from V and 1 base from J, with 10 bases between. Germline lookup yields CDR1 MDHEN and CDR2 SYDVKM. The CDR3 is 14 residues long.

For the CDR3, the DNA is TGCGCCAGCAGCCACACGGGGCCGGCGGGAGGCTACACCTTC. Amino acid sequence: CASSHTGPAGGYTF. The chain uses TRBV4-3 and TRBJ1-2, with D perhaps TRBD1 (5 bases). Germline V gives CDR1 LGHNA, CDR2 YSLEER. CDR3 length: 14 amino acids. V was clipped by 3 bases and J by 8 bases, with 16 bases between them.

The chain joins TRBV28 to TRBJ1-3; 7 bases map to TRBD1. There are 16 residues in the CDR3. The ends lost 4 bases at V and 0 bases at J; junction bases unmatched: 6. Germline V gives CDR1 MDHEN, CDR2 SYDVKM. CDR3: CASSYRDRISGNTIYF. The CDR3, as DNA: TGTGCCAGCAGTTACCGGGACAGAATCTCTGGAAACACCATATATTTT. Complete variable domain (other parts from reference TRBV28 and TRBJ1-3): DVKVTQSSRYLVKRTGEKVFLECVQDMDHENMFWYRQDPGLGLRLIYFSYDVKMKEKGDIPEGYSVSREKKERFSLILESASTNQTSMYLCASSYRDRISGNTIYFGEGSWLTVV.

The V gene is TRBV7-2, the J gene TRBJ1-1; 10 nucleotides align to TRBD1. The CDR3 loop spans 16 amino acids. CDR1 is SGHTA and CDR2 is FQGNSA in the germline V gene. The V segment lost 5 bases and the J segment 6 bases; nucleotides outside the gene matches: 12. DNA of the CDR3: TGTGCCAGCAGCCAACCGGACAGGGGGATTTTGGCTGAAGCTTTCTTT. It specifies CASSQPDRGILAEAFF.

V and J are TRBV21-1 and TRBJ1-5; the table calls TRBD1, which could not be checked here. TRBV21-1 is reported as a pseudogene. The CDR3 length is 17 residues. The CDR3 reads CASSQGSNIRQCQPQHF. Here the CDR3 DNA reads TGTGCCAGCAGCCAGGGCTCCAACATCAGGCAGTGTCAGCCCCAGCATTTT.

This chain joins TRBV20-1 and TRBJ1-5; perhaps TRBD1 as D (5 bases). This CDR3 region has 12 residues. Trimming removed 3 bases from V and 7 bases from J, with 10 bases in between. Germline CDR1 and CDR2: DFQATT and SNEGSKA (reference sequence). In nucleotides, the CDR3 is TGCAGTGCTAGTATGGGGCAACAGCCCCAGCATTTT. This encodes CSASMGQQPQHF.